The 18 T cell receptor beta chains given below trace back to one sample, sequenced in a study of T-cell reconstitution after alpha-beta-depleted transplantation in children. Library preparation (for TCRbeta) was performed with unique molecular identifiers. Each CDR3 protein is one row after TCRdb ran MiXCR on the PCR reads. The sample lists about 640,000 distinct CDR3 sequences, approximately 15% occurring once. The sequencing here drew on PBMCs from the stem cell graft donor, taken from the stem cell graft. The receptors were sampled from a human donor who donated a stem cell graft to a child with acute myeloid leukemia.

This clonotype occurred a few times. CDR3 protein: CSVGGVLQETQYF. The CDR3 coding sequence is TGCAGCGTTGGTGGGGTCCTACAAGAGACCCAGTACTTC. The rearrangement uses TRBV29-1 and TRBJ2-5; D is undetermined. The CDR3 length is 13 residues. Trimming took 4 bases from V and 2 from J, leaving 11 bases between them. Germline V gene sequence: CDR1 SQVTM, CDR2 ANQGSEA.

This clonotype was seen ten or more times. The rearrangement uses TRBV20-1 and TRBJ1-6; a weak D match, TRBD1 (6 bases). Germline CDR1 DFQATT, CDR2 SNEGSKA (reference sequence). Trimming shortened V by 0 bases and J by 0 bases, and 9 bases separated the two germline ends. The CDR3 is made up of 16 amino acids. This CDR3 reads CSARDTGSSYNSPLHF. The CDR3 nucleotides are TGCAGTGCTAGAGACACAGGGAGCTCCTATAATTCACCCCTCCACTTT.

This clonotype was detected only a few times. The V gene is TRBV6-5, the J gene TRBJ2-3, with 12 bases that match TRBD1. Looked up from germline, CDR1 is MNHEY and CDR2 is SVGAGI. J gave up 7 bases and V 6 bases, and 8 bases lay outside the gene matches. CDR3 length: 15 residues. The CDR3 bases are TGTGCCAGCAGCTACAGGGGACAGGGGGCTTATACGCAGTATTTT. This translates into CASSYRGQGAYTQYF.

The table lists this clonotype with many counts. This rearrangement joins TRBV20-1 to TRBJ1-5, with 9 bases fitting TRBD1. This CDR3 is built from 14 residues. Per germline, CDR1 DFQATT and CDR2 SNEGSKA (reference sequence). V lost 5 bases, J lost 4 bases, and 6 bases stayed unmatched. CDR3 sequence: CSAPDRGRNQPQHF. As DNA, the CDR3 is TGCAGTGCTCCGGACAGGGGACGGAATCAGCCCCAGCATTTT.

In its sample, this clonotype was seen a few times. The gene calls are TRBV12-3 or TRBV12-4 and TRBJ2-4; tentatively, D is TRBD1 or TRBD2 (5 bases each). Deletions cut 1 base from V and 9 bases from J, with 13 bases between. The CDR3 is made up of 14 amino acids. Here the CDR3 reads CASSLGQGRGIQYF. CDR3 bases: TGTGCCAGCAGTTTAGGGCAGGGCCGGGGCATTCAGTACTTC.

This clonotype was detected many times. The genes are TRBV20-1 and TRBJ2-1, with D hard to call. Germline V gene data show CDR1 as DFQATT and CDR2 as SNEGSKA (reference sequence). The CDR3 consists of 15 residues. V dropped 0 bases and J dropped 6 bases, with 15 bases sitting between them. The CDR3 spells CSARDVLPPGNEQFF. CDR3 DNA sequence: TGCAGTGCTAGAGATGTACTCCCTCCTGGCAATGAGCAGTTCTTC.

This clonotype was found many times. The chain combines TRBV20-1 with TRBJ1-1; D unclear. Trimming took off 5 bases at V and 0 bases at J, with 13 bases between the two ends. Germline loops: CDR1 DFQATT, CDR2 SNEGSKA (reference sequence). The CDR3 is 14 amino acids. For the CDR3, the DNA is TGCAGTGCTCCTCTAGATGTACTGAACACTGAAGCTTTCTTT. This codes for CSAPLDVLNTEAFF.

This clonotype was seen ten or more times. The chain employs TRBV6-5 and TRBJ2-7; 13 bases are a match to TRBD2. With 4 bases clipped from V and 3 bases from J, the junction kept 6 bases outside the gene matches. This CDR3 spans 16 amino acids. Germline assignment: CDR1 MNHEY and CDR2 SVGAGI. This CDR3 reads CASSSGTSGAYYEQYV. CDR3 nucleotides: TGTGCCAGCAGTTCTGGGACTAGCGGGGCATACTACGAGCAGTACGTC.

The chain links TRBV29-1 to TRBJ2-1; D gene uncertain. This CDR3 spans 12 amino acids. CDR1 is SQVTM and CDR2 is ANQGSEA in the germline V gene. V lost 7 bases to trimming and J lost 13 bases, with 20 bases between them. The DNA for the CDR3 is TGCAGCGGAGGAGAAGGTTACAAAGACCAGTTCTTC. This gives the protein CSGGEGYKDQFF.

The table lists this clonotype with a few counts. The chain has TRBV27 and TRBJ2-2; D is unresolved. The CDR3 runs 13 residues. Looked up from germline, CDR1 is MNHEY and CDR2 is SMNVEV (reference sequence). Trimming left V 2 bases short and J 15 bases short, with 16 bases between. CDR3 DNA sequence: TGTGCCAGCAGTTTAGTCGTTAGGGCGCCTATGTTTTTT. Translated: CASSLVVRAPMFF.

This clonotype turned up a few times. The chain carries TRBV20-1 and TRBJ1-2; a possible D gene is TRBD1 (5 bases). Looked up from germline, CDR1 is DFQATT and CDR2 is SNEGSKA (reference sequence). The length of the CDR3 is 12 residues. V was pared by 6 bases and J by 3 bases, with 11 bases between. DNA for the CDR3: TGCAGTGCCCAGGACACCTACTATGGCTACACCTTC. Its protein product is CSAQDTYYGYTF.

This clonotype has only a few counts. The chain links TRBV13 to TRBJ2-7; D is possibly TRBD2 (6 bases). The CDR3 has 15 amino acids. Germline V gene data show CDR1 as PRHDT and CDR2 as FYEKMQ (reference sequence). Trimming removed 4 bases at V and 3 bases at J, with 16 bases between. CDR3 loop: CASSSSLADYYEQYV. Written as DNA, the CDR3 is TGTGCCAGCAGCTCCTCCTTAGCGGACTACTACGAGCAGTACGTC.

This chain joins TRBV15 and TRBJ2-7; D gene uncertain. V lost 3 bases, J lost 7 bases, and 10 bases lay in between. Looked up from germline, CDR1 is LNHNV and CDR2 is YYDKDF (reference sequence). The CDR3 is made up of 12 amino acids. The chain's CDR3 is CATSSHGREQYF. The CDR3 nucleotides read TGTGCCACCAGCAGCCATGGAAGGGAGCAGTACTTC. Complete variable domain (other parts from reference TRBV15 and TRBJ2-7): DAMVIQNPRYQVTQFGKPVTLSCSQTLNHNVMYWYQQKSSQAPKLLFHYYDKDFNNEADTPDNFQSRRPNTSFCFLDIRSPGLGDTAMYLCATSSHGREQYFGPGTRLTVT.

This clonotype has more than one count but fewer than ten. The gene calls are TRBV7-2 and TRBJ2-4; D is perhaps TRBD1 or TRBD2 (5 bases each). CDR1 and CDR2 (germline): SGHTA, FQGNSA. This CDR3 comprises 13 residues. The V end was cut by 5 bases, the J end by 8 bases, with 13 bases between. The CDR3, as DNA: TGTGCCAGCAGCCCCGGGCAGGGAGACATTCAGTACTTC. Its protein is CASSPGQGDIQYF.

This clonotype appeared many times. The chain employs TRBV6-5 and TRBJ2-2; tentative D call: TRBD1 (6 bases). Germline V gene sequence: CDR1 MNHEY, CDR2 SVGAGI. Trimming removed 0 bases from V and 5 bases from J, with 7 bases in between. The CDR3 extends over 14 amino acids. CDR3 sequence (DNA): TGTGCCAGCAGTTACTCACAGGGAACCGGGGAGCTGTTTTTT. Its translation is CASSYSQGTGELFF.

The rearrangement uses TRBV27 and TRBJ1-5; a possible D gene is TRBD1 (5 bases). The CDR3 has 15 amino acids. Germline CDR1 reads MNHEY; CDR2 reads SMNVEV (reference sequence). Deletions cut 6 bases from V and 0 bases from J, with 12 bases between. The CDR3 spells CASRAGSYSNQPQHF. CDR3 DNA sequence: TGTGCCAGCAGGGCAGGGTCCTATAGCAATCAGCCCCAGCATTTT.

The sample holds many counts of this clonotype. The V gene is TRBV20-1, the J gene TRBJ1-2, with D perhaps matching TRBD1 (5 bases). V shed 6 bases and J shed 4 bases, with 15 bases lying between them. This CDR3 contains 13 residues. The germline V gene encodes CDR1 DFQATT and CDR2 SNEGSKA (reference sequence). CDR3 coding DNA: TGCAGTGCCAGTGGGGGAGATGGCTATGGCTACACCTTC. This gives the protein CSASGGDGYGYTF.

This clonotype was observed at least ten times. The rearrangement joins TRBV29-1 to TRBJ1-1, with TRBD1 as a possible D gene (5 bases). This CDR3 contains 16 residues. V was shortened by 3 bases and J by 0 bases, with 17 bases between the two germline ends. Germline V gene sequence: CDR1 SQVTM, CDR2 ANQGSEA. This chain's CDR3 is CSVDSGGALMNTEAFF. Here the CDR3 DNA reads TGCAGCGTTGATTCCGGAGGGGCCCTAATGAACACTGAAGCTTTCTTT.